A selection of T cell receptor beta chains follows, all from one sample in a study of glioma-infiltrating T cells after dendritic cell vaccination. Sequencing used immunoSEQ multiplex PCR; TCRdb keeps in-frame clones, though not all of them. Among about 63,000 clones listed, roughly 84% were seen once. The material was blood, obtained after dendritic cell vaccination. The receptors originated from a human donor with glioblastoma. Both conserved end residues are part of each CDR3. The order of the fields is clone size, V gene, J gene, D gene, CDR3 protein, CDR3 DNA. D genes are given only for firm matches. Clone size is given for some rows only: seen once, a few or many times, or a class if the clone is expanded.

NA	TRBV7-9	TRBJ1-1	NA	CASSLSTGYTEAFF	TGTGCCAGCAGCCTCTCAACAGGGTACACTGAAGCTTTCTTT
NA	TRBV29-1	TRBJ1-3	TRBD1	CSVAAGGSGNTIYF	TGCAGCGTCGCGGCAGGGGGTTCCGGAAACACCATATATTTT
NA	TRBV5-1	TRBJ2-3	TRBD1	CASSLGQGDGTDTQYF	TGCGCCAGCAGCTTGGGGCAGGGGGATGGCACAGATACGCAGTATTTT
few	TRBV9	TRBJ2-5	TRBD2	CASSAGLAGGLVETQYF	TGTGCCAGCAGCGCTGGACTAGCGGGGGGTTTAGTAGAGACCCAGTACTTC
NA	TRBV5-4	TRBJ2-7	NA	CASSKRTDQGQYF	TGTGCCAGCAGCAAAAGGACAGACCAAGGGCAGTACTTC
NA	TRBV6-1	TRBJ2-7	NA	CASSVSAREQYF	TGTGCCAGCAGTGTTTCCGCCAGGGAGCAGTACTTC
NA	TRBV4-1	TRBJ2-5	NA	CASSPPGEVAGETQYF	TGCGCCAGCAGCCCTCCTGGAGAGGTGGCGGGGGAGACCCAGTACTTC
NA	TRBV9	TRBJ2-3	NA	CASSAALDSTGTDTQYF	TGTGCCAGCAGCGCGGCATTGGACTCCACTGGGACAGATACGCAGTATTTT
NA	TRBV18	TRBJ2-7	NA	CASSRLFGTGNKNYEQYF	TGTGCCAGCTCACGGCTCTTCGGTACAGGGAATAAAAACTACGAGCAGTACTTC
few	TRBV4-3	TRBJ2-2	NA	CASSQEARSTGELFF	TGCGCCAGCAGCCAAGAAGCTAGGTCGACCGGGGAGCTGTTTTTT
NA	TRBV16	TRBJ1-2	NA	CASSRYRENYGYTF	TGTGCCAGCAGCCGGTACAGGGAGAACTATGGCTACACCTTC
NA	TRBV30	TRBJ2-5	NA	CAWSQGPSPQETQYF	TGTGCCTGGAGCCAGGGGCCCTCCCCCCAAGAGACCCAGTACTTC
NA	TRBV30	TRBJ1-6	NA	CAWSVRRDYNSPLHF	TGTGCCTGGAGTGTACGGAGAGATTATAATTCACCCCTCCACTTT
NA	TRBV19	TRBJ1-2	NA	CASRTTGRVDGYTF	TGTGCCAGTAGAACAACAGGGCGTGTAGATGGCTACACCTTC
NA	TRBV2	TRBJ2-7	NA	CASRLTEDYEQYF	TGTGCCAGCAGACTGACAGAAGACTACGAGCAGTACTTC
once	TRBV7-3	TRBJ2-7	NA	CASSIDYSGEQYF	TGTGCCAGCAGCATTGACTACTCGGGCGAGCAGTACTTC
NA	TRBV11-2	TRBJ2-3	TRBD2	CASSPRLAPYTDTQYF	TGTGCCAGCAGCCCCCGACTAGCGCCCTACACAGATACGCAGTATTTT
NA	TRBV5-4	TRBJ1-4	TRBD1	CASSGDRGGLEKLFF	TGTGCCAGCAGCGGTGACAGGGGCGGACTTGAAAAACTGTTTTTT
NA	TRBV7-8	TRBJ2-1	TRBD2	CASSLLAGGPGNEQFF	TGTGCCAGCAGCTTACTAGCGGGGGGGCCGGGGAATGAGCAGTTCTTC
NA	TRBV5-4	TRBJ2-5	NA	CASSRVGGETQYF	TGTGCCAGCAGCCGAGTGGGGGGAGAGACCCAGTACTTC
few	TRBV27	TRBJ1-1	NA	CASSSIQGRTEAFF	TGTGCCAGCAGTTCTATCCAGGGGCGGACTGAAGCTTTCTTT
NA	TRBV7-7	TRBJ1-2	NA	CASSLVVKLGYGYTF	TGTGCTAGCAGCTTAGTGGTGAAGCTAGGCTATGGCTACACCTTC
NA	TRBV27	TRBJ2-7	TRBD2	CASRQNPISGSQF	TGTGCCAGCAGACAAAACCCGATTAGCGGGTCACAGTTC
NA	TRBV4-2	TRBJ2-5	TRBD2	CASSQGTSGGLIQETQYF	TGTGCCAGCAGCCAGGGGACTAGCGGGGGGCTCATCCAAGAGACCCAGTACTTC
NA	TRBV2	TRBJ2-1	TRBD2	CASRGLAGGLEQFF	TGTGCCAGCAGGGGACTAGCGGGGGGTCTGGAGCAGTTCTTC
NA	TRBV2	TRBJ1-1	NA	CASRLTQGYTEAFF	TGTGCCAGCAGATTAACTCAGGGGTACACTGAAGCTTTCTTT
NA	TRBV6-1	TRBJ2-3	TRBD1	CASSVRDRAPSAQYF	TGTGCCAGCAGTGTCCGGGACAGGGCCCCTAGTGCGCAGTATTTT
NA	TRBV4-1	TRBJ1-2	NA	CASSDGYYGYTF	TGCGCCAGCTCCGACGGGTATTATGGCTACACCTTC
once	TRBV29-1	TRBJ2-7	TRBD2	CSVEVGSGGGEQYF	TGCAGCGTTGAAGTTGGCAGTGGGGGGGGTGAGCAGTACTTC
NA	TRBV6-5	TRBJ1-1	TRBD1	CASSSTGDSEAFF	TGTGCCAGCAGTTCAACAGGGGATTCTGAAGCTTTCTTT
once	TRBV6-4	TRBJ1-6	NA	CASSREQGNNSPLHF	TGTGCCAGCAGTAGGGAACAGGGAAATAATTCACCCCTCCACTTT
NA	TRBV5-1	TRBJ2-3	TRBD2	CASSLGGGAPDTQYF	TGCGCCAGCAGCTTGGGCGGGGGGGCCCCAGATACGCAGTATTTT